This T cell receptor beta chain was identified during a study of PD-L1 blockade in urothelial cancer. The wider study: Patients had undergone 0 to 3 prior chemotherapy regimens. Blood was tested 3 weeks (second dose) and 6 weeks into treatment.

The CDR3 is 15 amino acids. Deletions cut 2 bases from V and 9 bases from J, with 17 bases between. Germline-derived CDR1 and CDR2 are MNHNY and SVGAGI (reference sequence). The assay was immunoSEQ multiplex PCR, and TCRdb's table has in-frame clones only and misses some. Found here are more than 40,000 clones, about 80% of them singletons; the top ten hold roughly 16%. Time point: peripheral blood 6 weeks after treatment start. Between 1 and 8 samples, pretreatment and on-treatment, were given by each patient. Sequenced here: PBMCs, sampled around atezolizumab (anti-PD-L1) treatment. The chain uses TRBV6-6 and TRBJ2-1; possible D gene TRBD1, 6 bases. This clonotype was obtained from a man aged 60 to 69 with urothelial cancer. Written as DNA, the CDR3 is TGTGCCAGCAGTTACCCCAACAGGGTTTTTCTTGAGCAGTTCTTC. This encodes CASSYPNRVFLEQFF.